The clone carrying this T cell receptor beta chain was counted only a few times. Its target is unknown. The sample is drawn from a study of post-analysis software for immune sequencing data. Study-level background: Several disease courses (relapsing-remitting, secondary progressive and progressive-relapsing) of multiple sclerosis were included. Notes on the study in general: In patients, TRBV5-6, TRBV5-1 and TRBV20-1 belonged to five TRBV segments found more frequently than in controls. Strong same-batch co-clustering of samples appeared with F measure clustering.

Unique molecular identifiers tagged the TCR beta cDNA libraries. T cells, roughly 1 to 10 million of them, yielded 500,000 or so cDNA molecules. TCRdb called the PCR reads again in MiXCR, with one record for every CDR3 protein. The sample has 160,000 or so distinct CDR3 sequences; under 40% are singletons. The CDR3 covers 15 residues. The germline V gene encodes CDR1 MNHEY and CDR2 SMNVEV (reference sequence). V lost 5 bases, J lost 2 bases, and 16 bases lay in between. The source of this sequence is a girl aged 5 to 17 with multiple sclerosis. This material consisted of blood, taken after autologous hematopoietic stem cell transplantation. The chain combines TRBV27 with TRBJ2-7; D perhaps matches TRBD1 (6 bases). CDR3 in amino acids: CASSPRGGGTYEQYF. CDR3 coding DNA: TGTGCCAGCAGTCCTCGGGGTGGGGGCACCTACGAGCAGTACTTC.